The clone carrying this T cell receptor beta chain was detected only once. A junction end diverges from the germline sequence, so it may reflect a read error. Germline V gene data show CDR1 as SSHAT and CDR2 as FNYEAQ (reference sequence). CDR3 size: 15 residues. The data stem from a study of blood T cell repertoires in COVID-19. Overall study: Sources were T cells, B-cell-depleted T cells, or PBMCs; the material itself was cDNA or gDNA.

Some clones are missing from TCRdb's copy, which holds only in-frame ones; the method was immunoSEQ multiplex PCR. This sample carries more than 400,000 clones, roughly 87% of them seen once, and the ten largest clones take 0.7%. In terms of age and location, participants ranged from about 18 to 90 years and lived in roughly 22 US areas. The rearrangement joins TRBV7-7 to TRBJ2-3; TRBD2 aligns across 13 bases. This clonotype was sampled from a woman between 18 and 29 years old who had recovered from COVID-19. Sequencing was done on a sample of PBMCs or T cells enriched from blood (not recorded which). The CDR3 DNA reads as TGTGCTAGCAGCGAACTAGCGGGGGGGGCAGATACGCAGTATTTT. Protein sequence: CASSELAGGADTQYF.